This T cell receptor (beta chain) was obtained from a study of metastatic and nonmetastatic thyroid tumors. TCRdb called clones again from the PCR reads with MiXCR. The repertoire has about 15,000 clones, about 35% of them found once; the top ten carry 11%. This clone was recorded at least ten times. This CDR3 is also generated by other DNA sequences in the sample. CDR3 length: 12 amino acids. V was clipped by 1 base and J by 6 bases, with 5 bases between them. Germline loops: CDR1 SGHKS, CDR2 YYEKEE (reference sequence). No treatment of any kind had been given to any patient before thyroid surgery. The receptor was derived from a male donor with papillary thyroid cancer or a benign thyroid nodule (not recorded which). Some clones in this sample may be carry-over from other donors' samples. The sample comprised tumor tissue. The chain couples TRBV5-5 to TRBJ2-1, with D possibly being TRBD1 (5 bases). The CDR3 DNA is TGTGCCAGCAGCTTGCAGGGCAATGAGCAGTTCTTC. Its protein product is CASSLQGNEQFF.